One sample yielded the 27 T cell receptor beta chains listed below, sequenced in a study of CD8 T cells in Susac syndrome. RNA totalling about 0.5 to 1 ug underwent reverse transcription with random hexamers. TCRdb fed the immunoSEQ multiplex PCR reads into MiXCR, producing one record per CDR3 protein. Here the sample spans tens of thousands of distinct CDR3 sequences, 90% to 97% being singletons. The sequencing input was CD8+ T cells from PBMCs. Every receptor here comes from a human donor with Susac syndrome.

In DNA form, the CDR3 reads TGCGCCAGCAGCCAAGATAACTCCATCAATGAGCAGTTCTTC. Translated, it gives CASSQDNSINEQFF. The rearrangement uses TRBV4-3 and TRBJ2-1, with D uncertain. The CDR3 runs to 14 residues. The V and J ends lost 0 bases and 6 bases respectively, with 9 bases between them. Germline V gene data show CDR1 as LGHNA and CDR2 as YSLEER.

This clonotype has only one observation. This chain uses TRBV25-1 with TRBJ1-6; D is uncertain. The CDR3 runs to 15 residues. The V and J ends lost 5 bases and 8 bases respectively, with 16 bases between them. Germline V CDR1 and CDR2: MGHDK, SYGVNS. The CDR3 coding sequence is TGTGCCAGCAGTCTAACCGCATGGATGGATTCACCCCTCCACTTT. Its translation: CASSLTAWMDSPLHF.

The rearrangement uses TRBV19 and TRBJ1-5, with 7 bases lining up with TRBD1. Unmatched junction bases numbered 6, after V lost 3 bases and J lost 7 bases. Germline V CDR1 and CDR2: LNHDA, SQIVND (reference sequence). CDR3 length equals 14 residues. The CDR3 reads CASSMGAGGQPQHF. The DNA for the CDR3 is TGTGCCAGTAGTATGGGGGCAGGGGGGCAGCCCCAGCATTTT. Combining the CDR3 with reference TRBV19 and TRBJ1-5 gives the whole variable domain DGGITQSPKYLFRKEGQNVTLSCEQNLNHDAMYWYRQDPGQGLRLIYYSQIVNDFQKGDIAEGYSVSREKKESFPLTVTSAQKNPTAFYLCASSMGAGGQPQHFGDGTRLSIL.

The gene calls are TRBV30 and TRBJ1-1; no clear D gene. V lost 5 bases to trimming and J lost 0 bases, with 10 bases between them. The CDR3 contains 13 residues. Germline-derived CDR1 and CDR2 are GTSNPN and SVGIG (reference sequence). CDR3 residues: CAWERAMNTEAFF. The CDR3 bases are TGTGCCTGGGAACGGGCTATGAACACTGAAGCTTTCTTT.

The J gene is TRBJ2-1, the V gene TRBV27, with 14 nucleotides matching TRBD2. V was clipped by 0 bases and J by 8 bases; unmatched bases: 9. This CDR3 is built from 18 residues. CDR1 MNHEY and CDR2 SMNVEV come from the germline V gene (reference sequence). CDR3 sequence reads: CASSLSPATSGRGDEQFF. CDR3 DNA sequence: TGTGCCAGCAGTTTATCCCCCGCGACTAGCGGGAGGGGGGATGAGCAGTTCTTC.

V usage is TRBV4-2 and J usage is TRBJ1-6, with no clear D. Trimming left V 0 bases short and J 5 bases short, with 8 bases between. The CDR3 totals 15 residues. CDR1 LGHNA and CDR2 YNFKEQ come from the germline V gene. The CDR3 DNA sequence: TGTGCCAGCAGCCAAGACCGGAGGAATAATTCACCCCTCCACTTT. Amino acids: CASSQDRRNNSPLHF.

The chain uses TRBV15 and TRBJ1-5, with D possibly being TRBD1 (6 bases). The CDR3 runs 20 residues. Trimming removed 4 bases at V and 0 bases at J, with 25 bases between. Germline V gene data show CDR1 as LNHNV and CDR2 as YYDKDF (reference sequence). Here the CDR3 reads CATSNEGDGDGSYSNQPQHF. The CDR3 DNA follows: TGTGCCACCAGCAACGAGGGGGATGGGGATGGATCCTATAGCAATCAGCCCCAGCATTTT.

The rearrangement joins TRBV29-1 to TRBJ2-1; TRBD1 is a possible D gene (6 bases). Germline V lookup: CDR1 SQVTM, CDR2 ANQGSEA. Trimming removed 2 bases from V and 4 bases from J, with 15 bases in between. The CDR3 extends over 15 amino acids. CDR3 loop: CSVEYGDIPYNEQFF. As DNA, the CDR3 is TGCAGCGTTGAATACGGGGACATACCTTACAATGAGCAGTTCTTC.

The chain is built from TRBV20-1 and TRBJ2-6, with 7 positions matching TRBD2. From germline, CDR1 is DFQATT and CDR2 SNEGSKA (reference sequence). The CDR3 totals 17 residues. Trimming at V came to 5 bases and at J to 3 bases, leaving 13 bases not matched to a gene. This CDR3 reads CSAPGGSRFNGANVLTF. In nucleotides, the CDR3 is TGCAGTGCTCCGGGAGGATCGCGGTTTAATGGGGCCAACGTCCTGACTTTC.

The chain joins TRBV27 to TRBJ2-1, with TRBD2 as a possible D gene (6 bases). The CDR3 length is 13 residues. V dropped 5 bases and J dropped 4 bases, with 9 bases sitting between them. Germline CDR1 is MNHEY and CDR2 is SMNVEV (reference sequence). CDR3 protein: CASSGGLYNEQFF. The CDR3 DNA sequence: TGTGCCAGCAGTGGAGGGCTATACAATGAGCAGTTCTTC.

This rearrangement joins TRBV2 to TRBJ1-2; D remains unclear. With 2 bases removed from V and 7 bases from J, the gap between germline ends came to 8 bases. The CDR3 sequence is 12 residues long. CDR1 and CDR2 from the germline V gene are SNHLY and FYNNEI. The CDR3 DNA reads TGTGCCAGCAGTGAATCTGGTTCTGGCTACACCTTC. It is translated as CASSESGSGYTF.

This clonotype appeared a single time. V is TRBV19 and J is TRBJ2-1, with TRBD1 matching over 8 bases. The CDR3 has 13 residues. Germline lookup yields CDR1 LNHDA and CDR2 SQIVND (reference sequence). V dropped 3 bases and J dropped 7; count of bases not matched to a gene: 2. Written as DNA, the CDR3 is TGTGCCAGTAGTATTGGGACAGGTAATGAGCAGTTCTTC. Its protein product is CASSIGTGNEQFF.

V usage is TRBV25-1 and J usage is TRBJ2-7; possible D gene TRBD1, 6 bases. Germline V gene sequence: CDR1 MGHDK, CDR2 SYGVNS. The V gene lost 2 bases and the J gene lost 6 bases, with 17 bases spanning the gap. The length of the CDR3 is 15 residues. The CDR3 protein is CASSEPTDSGGEQYF. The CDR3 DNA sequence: TGTGCCAGCAGTGAACCCACGGACAGCGGAGGCGAGCAGTACTTC.

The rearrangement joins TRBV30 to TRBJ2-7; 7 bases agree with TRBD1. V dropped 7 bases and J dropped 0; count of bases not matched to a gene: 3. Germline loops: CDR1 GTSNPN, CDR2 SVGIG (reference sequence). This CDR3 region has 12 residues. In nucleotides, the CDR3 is TGTGCCTCTGGGGACAGCTCCTACGAGCAGTACTTC. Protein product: CASGDSSYEQYF.

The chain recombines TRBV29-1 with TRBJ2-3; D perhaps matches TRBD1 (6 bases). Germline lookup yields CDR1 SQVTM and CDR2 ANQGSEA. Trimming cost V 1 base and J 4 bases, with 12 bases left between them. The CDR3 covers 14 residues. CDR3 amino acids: CSVEAGTGPDTQYF. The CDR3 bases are TGCAGCGTTGAAGCGGGAACAGGGCCAGATACGCAGTATTTT.

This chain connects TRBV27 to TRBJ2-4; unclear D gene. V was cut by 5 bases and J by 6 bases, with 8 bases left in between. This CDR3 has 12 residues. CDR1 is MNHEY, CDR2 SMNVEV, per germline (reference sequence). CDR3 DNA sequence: TGTGCCAGCAGTCCCTGGGGAAACATTCAGTACTTC. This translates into CASSPWGNIQYF.

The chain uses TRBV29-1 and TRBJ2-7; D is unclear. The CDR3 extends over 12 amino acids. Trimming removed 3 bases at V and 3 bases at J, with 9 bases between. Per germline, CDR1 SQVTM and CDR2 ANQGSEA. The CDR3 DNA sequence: TGCAGCGTTGAGGCAACTGGCTACGAGCAGTACTTC. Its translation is CSVEATGYEQYF.

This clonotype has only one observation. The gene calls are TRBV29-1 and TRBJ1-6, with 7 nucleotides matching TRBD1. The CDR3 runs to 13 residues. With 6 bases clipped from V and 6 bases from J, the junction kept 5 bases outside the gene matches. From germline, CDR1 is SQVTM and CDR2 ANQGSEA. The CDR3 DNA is TGCAGCGTGGGAGACAGGGCTAATTCACCCCTCCACTTT. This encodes CSVGDRANSPLHF.

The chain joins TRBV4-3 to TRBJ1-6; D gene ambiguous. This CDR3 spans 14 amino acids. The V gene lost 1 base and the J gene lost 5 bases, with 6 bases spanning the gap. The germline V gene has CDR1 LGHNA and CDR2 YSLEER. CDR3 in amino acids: CASSQGRNNSPLHF. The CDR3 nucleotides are TGCGCCAGCAGCCAAGGACGGAATAATTCACCCCTCCACTTT.

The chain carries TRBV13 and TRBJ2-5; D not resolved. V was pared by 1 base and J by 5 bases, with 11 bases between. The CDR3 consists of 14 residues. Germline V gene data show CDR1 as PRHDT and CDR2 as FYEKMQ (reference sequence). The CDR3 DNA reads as TGTGCCAGCAGCTTAGAGTCCCATGGGGAGACCCAGTACTTC. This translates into CASSLESHGETQYF.

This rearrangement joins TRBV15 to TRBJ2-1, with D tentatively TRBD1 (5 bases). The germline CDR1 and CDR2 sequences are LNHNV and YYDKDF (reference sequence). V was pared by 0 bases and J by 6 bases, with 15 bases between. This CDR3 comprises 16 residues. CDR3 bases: TGTGCCACCAGCAGAGAGGCAGGGTATGTGCCCAATGAGCAGTTCTTC. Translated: CATSREAGYVPNEQFF.

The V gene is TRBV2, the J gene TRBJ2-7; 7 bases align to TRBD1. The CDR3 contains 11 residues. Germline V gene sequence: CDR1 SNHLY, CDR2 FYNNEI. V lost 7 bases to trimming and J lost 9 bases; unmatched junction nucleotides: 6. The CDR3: CASIDRDRQYF. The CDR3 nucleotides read TGTGCCAGCATCGACCGGGACAGGCAGTACTTC.

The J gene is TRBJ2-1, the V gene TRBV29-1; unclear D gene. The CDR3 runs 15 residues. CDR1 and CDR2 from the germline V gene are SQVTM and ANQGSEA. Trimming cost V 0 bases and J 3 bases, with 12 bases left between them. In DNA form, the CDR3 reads TGCAGCGTTGAAGATGGCACAGCCGACTACAATGAGCAGTTCTTC. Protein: CSVEDGTADYNEQFF.

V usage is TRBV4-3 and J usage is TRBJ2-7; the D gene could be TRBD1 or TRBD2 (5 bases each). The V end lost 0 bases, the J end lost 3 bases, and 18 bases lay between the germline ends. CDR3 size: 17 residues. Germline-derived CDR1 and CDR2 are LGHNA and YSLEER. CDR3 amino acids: CASSQDRNVAGSYEQYF. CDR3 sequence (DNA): TGCGCCAGCAGCCAAGACCGTAATGTGGCAGGGAGCTACGAGCAGTACTTC.

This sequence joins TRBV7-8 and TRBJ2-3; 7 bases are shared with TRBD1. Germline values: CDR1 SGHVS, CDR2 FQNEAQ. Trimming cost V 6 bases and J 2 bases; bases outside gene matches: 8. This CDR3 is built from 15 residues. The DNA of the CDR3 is TGTGCCAGCAGACACAGACAGGGACCCACAGATACGCAGTATTTT. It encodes CASRHRQGPTDTQYF.

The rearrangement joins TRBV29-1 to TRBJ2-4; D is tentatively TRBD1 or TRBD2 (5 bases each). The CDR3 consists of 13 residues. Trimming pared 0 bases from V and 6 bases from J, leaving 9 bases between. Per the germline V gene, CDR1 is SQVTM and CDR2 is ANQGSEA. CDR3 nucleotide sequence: TGCAGCGTTGAAGATCTAGGGACAAACATTCAGTACTTC. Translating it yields CSVEDLGTNIQYF.

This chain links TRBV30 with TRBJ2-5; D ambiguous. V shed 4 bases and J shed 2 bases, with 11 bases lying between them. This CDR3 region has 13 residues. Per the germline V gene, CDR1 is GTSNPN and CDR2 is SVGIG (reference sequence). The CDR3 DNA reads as TGTGCCTGGACCCTCAGCAGTCAAGAGACCCAGTACTTC. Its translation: CAWTLSSQETQYF.